A single sample is the source of the 21 T cell receptor beta chains below, sequenced in a study of graft-versus-host responses after intestinal transplantation. Assay used: immunoSEQ multiplex PCR; TCRdb lists only in-frame clones, some missing. The sample records over 65,000 clones, about 91% being singletons. Antigens of these TCRs are unknown. The sequences come from unstimulated CD8+ T cells sorted from spleen or lymph node cells, collected before transplant. The receptors shown here come from a human donor who was the organ donor for an intestinal transplant.

V and J are TRBV19 and TRBJ1-5, with 8 bases matching TRBD1. The CDR3 length is 15 residues. Looked up from germline, CDR1 is LNHDA and CDR2 is SQIVND (reference sequence). V shed 9 bases, J shed 0 bases, and the junction held 7 bases outside the gene matches. The CDR3 is CASTTGGNSNQPQHF. The CDR3 nucleotides read TGTGCCAGCACTACAGGGGGAAATAGCAATCAGCCCCAGCATTTT.

The rearrangement joins TRBV6-5 to TRBJ2-7; D unclear. V was shortened by 2 bases and J by 3 bases, with 14 bases between the two germline ends. Germline CDR1 MNHEY, CDR2 SVGAGI. CDR3 length equals 15 residues. The CDR3 bases are TGTGCCAGCAGTTACGCTACGGACGGAAGCTACGAGCAGTACTTC. Translating gives CASSYATDGSYEQYF.

The chain joins TRBV6-4 to TRBJ2-7; 8 nucleotides agree with TRBD2. The germline gives CDR1 MRHNA, CDR2 SNTAGT. CDR3 length: 15 residues. V lost 6 bases to trimming and J lost 0 bases; unmatched junction nucleotides: 7. CDR3 in DNA: TGTGCCAGCAGGCGACTAGCGCTAAGCTCCTACGAGCAGTACTTC. Encoded protein: CASRRLALSSYEQYF.

The rearrangement uses TRBV10-2 and TRBJ2-5; 9 bases match TRBD2. Germline-derived CDR1 and CDR2 are WSHSY and SAAADI. V lost 7 bases to trimming and J lost 5 bases; unmatched junction nucleotides: 8. This CDR3 comprises 14 residues. The DNA for the CDR3 is TGCGCCAGCAACACGGGACTAGCATCGGAGACCCAGTACTTC. This codes for CASNTGLASETQYF.

The chain joins TRBV14 to TRBJ2-3, with unresolved D. V shed 0 bases and J shed 0 bases, with 7 bases lying between them. Germline V gives CDR1 SGHDN, CDR2 FVKESK. There are 15 residues in the CDR3. CDR3 residues: CASSQESSSTDTQYF. CDR3 sequence (DNA): TGTGCCAGCAGCCAAGAATCGTCTAGCACAGATACGCAGTATTTT.

The sample holds one count of this clone. The chain links TRBV5-5 to TRBJ2-7, with 8 bases that match TRBD2. CDR3 length equals 15 residues. V dropped 1 base and J dropped 2; count of bases not matched to a gene: 5. Germline V gene data show CDR1 as SGHKS and CDR2 as YYEKEE (reference sequence). The CDR3: CASSLFLAGTYEQYF. As DNA, the CDR3 is TGTGCCAGCAGCTTGTTCCTAGCGGGCACCTACGAGCAGTACTTC.

The CDR3 bases are TGTGCCAGCAGCTTTACGACAGACTCCTACGAGCAGTACTTC. Its translation: CASSFTTDSYEQYF. V is TRBV5-6 and J is TRBJ2-7; weak D call: TRBD1 (5 bases). The CDR3 length is 14 residues. Germline CDR1 and CDR2: SGHDT and YYEEEE. V gave up 2 bases and J gave up 0 bases, with 9 bases separating them.

The chain couples TRBV9 to TRBJ1-5; D is uncertain. Trimming shortened V by 6 bases and J by 6 bases, and 7 bases separated the two germline ends. The CDR3 extends over 11 amino acids. Germline CDR1 is SGDLS and CDR2 is YYNGEE. CDR3 loop: CASTLSQPQHF. The CDR3 DNA reads as TGTGCCAGCACCCTGTCTCAGCCCCAGCATTTT.

The chain combines TRBV7-7 with TRBJ1-6; no clear D. Germline CDR1 and CDR2: SSHAT and FNYEAQ (reference sequence). The CDR3 sequence is 14 residues long. Deletions cut 2 bases from V and 8 bases from J, with 10 bases between. Here the CDR3 reads CASSLLGFDSPLHF. CDR3 bases: TGTGCCAGCAGCTTATTGGGGTTTGATTCACCCCTCCACTTT.

The chain uses TRBV15 and TRBJ2-1, with 8 bases lining up with TRBD2. The CDR3 contains 16 residues. From germline, CDR1 is LNHNV and CDR2 YYDKDF (reference sequence). J gave up 8 bases and V 0 bases, and 9 bases lay outside the gene matches. The CDR3 loop reads CATSREGTSVVDEQFF. Here the CDR3 DNA reads TGTGCCACCAGCAGAGAGGGGACTAGTGTGGTCGATGAGCAGTTCTTC.

V gene TRBV5-6 combines with J gene TRBJ1-1, with 7 bases that match TRBD1. Germline CDR1 and CDR2: SGHDT and YYEEEE. Trimming removed 3 bases from V and 7 bases from J; junction bases left unmatched: 9. The CDR3 has 14 residues. CDR3 nucleotide sequence: TGTGCCAGCAGCTACGTGACAGGGAGAAGTGAAGCTTTCTTT. It is translated as CASSYVTGRSEAFF. The full variable domain, rest sourced from reference TRBV5-6 and TRBJ1-1, is DAGVTQSPTHLIKTRGQQVTLRCSPKSGHDTVSWYQQALGQGPQFIFQYYEEEERQRGNFPDRFSGHQFPNYSSELNVNALLLGDSALYLCASSYVTGRSEAFFGQGTRLTVV.

In DNA form, the CDR3 reads TGTGCCAGCAGCGCCCACCAACGAGAGGCGACAAACTTCTATGGCTACACCTTC. Amino acids: CASSAHQREATNFYGYTF. The chain is built from TRBV9 and TRBJ1-2; D remains unclear. Trimming pared 3 bases from V and 4 bases from J, leaving 25 bases between. The CDR3 consists of 18 residues. Germline CDR1 is SGDLS and CDR2 is YYNGEE.

The chain is built from TRBV19 and TRBJ2-1, with D uncertain. The CDR3 loop spans 13 amino acids. Germline values: CDR1 LNHDA, CDR2 SQIVND (reference sequence). Trimming pared 5 bases from V and 4 bases from J, leaving 9 bases between. Here the CDR3 DNA reads TGTGCCAGTAGTCTGACCTCTTACAATGAGCAGTTCTTC. This sequence encodes CASSLTSYNEQFF.

As DNA, the CDR3 is TGTGCCAGTAGTATAGTGGCTAGCGGGGAACACGAGCAGTACTTC. Its protein is CASSIVASGEHEQYF. The chain joins TRBV19 to TRBJ2-7; 9 bases fit TRBD2. Germline V gene data show CDR1 as LNHDA and CDR2 as SQIVND (reference sequence). The CDR3 runs to 15 residues. V dropped 1 base and J dropped 5; count of bases not matched to a gene: 6.

This clone occurred once. The chain combines TRBV7-9 with TRBJ2-7; the D gene is possibly TRBD2 (6 bases). V dropped 7 bases and J dropped 5 bases, with 12 bases sitting between them. Germline CDR1 reads SEHNR; CDR2 reads FQNEAQ (reference sequence). The CDR3 has 12 amino acids. CDR3 DNA: TGTGCCAGCATGACTAGTTCTAACGAGCAGTACTTC. The encoded protein is CASMTSSNEQYF.

This rearrangement joins TRBV10-3 to TRBJ1-1; perhaps TRBD1 as D (6 bases). V gave up 6 bases and J gave up 4 bases, with 18 bases separating them. Per germline, CDR1 ENHRY and CDR2 SYGVKD. CDR3 length: 15 residues. The CDR3 DNA reads TGTGCCATCAGGCCGGGACAATCACCAACCACTGAAGCTTTCTTT. It translates to CAIRPGQSPTTEAFF.

As to this clone: A junction end diverges from the germline sequence, so it may reflect a read error. The CDR3, as DNA: TGTACCAGCAGTCCAAGCTCGTATGGCTACACCTTC. Its translation is CTSSPSSYGYTF. This chain uses TRBV6-5 with TRBJ1-2; no definite D call. The length of the CDR3 is 12 residues. Germline V gives CDR1 MNHEY, CDR2 SVGAGI.

The chain's CDR3 is CASSYLVPEGLRGYTF. Here the CDR3 DNA reads TGTGCCAGCAGTTACCTTGTTCCGGAGGGATTGCGAGGCTACACCTTC. V gene TRBV6-6 combines with J gene TRBJ1-2, with no clear D. Per germline, CDR1 MNHNY and CDR2 SVGAGI (reference sequence). This CDR3 has 16 amino acids. V was shortened by 2 bases and J by 8 bases, with 21 bases between the two germline ends.

The chain joins TRBV29-1 to TRBJ2-1, with 7 bases that match TRBD1. The CDR3 sequence is 12 residues long. J lost 16 bases, V lost 7 bases, and 16 bases had no gene match. CDR1 is SQVTM, CDR2 ANQGSEA, per germline. The CDR3 sequence: CSAYLPTGNGFF. Here the CDR3 DNA reads TGCAGCGCTTACCTACCGACAGGGAACGGTTTCTTC.

The rearrangement uses TRBV6-5 and TRBJ1-5; D is unresolved. Trimming took off 4 bases at V and 1 base at J, with 5 bases between the two ends. Germline-derived CDR1 and CDR2 are MNHEY and SVGAGI. The CDR3 length is 13 residues. The CDR3: CASSLTSNQPQHF. The DNA of the CDR3 is TGTGCCAGCAGTTTGACGAGCAATCAGCCCCAGCATTTT.

V is TRBV4-1 and J is TRBJ2-1, with D possibly TRBD1 on 5 matching bases. Germline loops: CDR1 MGHRA, CDR2 YSYEKL. V dropped 6 bases and J dropped 8 bases, with 17 bases sitting between them. CDR3 length: 14 amino acids. CDR3: CASRQGWGRYEQFF. CDR3 bases: TGCGCCAGCAGGCAGGGCTGGGGCCGGTATGAGCAGTTCTTC.